This T cell receptor (beta chain) was observed in a study of T cell responses to AZD1222 COVID-19 vaccine. Produced via immunoSEQ multiplex PCR; TCRdb's table is partial and in-frame only. The table lists more than 50,000 clones, roughly 88% of them singletons. Of note for this clone: Its antigen remains unknown.

Study observations and caveats: Donors in the cohort were predominantly white British and more often female, and clonal diversity was possibly underestimated. The breadth and depth of Spike-specific TCRs increased once two AZD1222 doses had been given.

CDR1 and CDR2 (germline): LGHNA, YSLEER. This CDR3 has 17 residues. Trimming cost V 0 bases and J 1 base, with 15 bases left between them. The sample was peripheral blood, taken on day 0 of AZD1222 vaccination. The chain uses TRBV4-3 and TRBJ1-2; tentative D call: TRBD1 (5 bases). The sequence derives from an adult in good health. The CDR3 DNA follows: TGCGCCAGCAGCCAAGATTCAGGGACCTTGATTAACTATGGCTACACCTTC. Amino acids: CASSQDSGTLINYGYTF.